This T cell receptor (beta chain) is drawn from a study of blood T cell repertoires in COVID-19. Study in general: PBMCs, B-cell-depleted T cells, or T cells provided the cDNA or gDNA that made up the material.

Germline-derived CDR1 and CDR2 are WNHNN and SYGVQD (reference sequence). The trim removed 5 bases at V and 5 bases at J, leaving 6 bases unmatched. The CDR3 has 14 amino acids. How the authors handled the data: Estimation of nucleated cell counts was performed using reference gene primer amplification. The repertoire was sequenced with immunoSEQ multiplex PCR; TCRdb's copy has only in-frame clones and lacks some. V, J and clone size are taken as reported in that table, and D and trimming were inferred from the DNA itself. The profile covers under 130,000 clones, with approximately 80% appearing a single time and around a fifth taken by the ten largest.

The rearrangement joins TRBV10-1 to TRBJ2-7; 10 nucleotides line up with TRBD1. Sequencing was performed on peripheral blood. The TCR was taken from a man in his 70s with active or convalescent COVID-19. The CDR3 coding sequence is TGCGCCAGCAGTCAACGGACAGGGGGACACGAGCAGTACTTC. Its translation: CASSQRTGGHEQYF.